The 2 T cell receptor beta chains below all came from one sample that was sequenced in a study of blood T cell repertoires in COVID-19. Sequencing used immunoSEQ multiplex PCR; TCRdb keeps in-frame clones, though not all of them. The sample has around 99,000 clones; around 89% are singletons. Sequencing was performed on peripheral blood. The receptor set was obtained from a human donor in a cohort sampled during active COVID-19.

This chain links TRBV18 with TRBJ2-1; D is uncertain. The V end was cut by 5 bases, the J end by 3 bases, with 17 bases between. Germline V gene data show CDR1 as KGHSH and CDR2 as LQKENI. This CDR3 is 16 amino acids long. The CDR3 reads CASSSIGPGVYNEQFF. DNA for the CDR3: TGTGCCAGCTCATCCATTGGCCCAGGCGTCTACAATGAGCAGTTCTTC.

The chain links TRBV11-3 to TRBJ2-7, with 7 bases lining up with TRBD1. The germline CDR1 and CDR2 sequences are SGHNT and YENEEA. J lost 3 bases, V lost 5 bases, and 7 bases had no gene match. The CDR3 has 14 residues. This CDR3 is CASSPTGNHYEQYF. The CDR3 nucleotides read TGTGCCAGCAGCCCGACAGGGAACCACTACGAGCAGTACTTC.